This is a list of T cell receptor beta chains from one sample in a study of response to subunit inactivated influenza vaccine. TCRdb called the RT-PCR reads again in MiXCR, with one record for every CDR3 protein. The sample consists of roughly 710,000 distinct CDR3 sequences, 12% to 15% of them appearing once. Sequences were derived from PBMCs from blood, sampled less than 15 days before vaccination. These receptors came from a man in his fifties who received an inactivated influenza vaccine. Both conserved end residues are trimmed from each CDR3. The order of the fields is V gene, clone size, CDR3 protein. Not all rows give a size; the values are once, few, many and, for expanded clones, a class.

TRBV15 | . | ATSGQGGSGELF
TRBV7-9 | . | ASSFVTSGYEQY
TRBV2 | . | ASSGQGTQPQH
TRBV5-1 | many | ASSLYPGQGIGEQY
TRBV6-5 | . | ASSWSRDNEKLF
TRBV20-1 | few | SASVVETGAYT
TRBV12-3/TRBV12-4 | few | ASSNRVTQPQH
TRBV20-1 | few | SARESANTGELF
TRBV10-3 | . | AISPRQGWEETQY
TRBV29-1 | few | SVVGDRAYEQY
TRBV5-1 | few | ASSPTGTHNEQF
TRBV2 | many | ASTPGLLTDTQY
TRBV5-1 | . | ASREAGGPTGELF
TRBV5-1 | . | ASSPDGWGETQY
TRBV6-5 | . | ASSYYGLAGGPYTQY
TRBV7-9 | many | ASSTSGRLVRREQY
TRBV10-3 | few | AISGGTGDSYEQY
TRBV10-3 | many | AIGTGTDTQY
TRBV20-1 | . | SAVWRRETGEQF
TRBV25-1 | . | ASSEFAGNTDTQY
TRBV7-6 | . | ASSLRGLREKLF
TRBV10-3 | few | AIKGTGWSYEQY
TRBV14 | . | ASPCGGDSLVADTQY
TRBV6-6 | many | ASTARAFYEQY
TRBV6-1 | . | ASTTWVLAGVGEQY
TRBV3-1 | few | ASSSRGGVTQY
TRBV20-1 | few | SARGQLDQETQY
TRBV6-1 | few | ARTGTVAKNIQY
TRBV12-3/TRBV12-4 | few | ASSFLGTETQY
TRBV7-9 | . | ASSIGQSNTGELF
TRBV12-3/TRBV12-4 | few | ASSFGRGMNEQY
TRBV5-4 | few | ASSLIQTSGGFDTQY
TRBV6-5 | . | ASSYSSGRPQETQY
TRBV10-3 | . | AIAVAPGTSYEQY
TRBV6-2/TRBV6-3 | . | ASSYTGGPQETQY
TRBV20-1 | once | SARAPQGILAERREQY
TRBV6-2/TRBV6-3 | . | ASSYPTGTGETQY
TRBV7-2 | . | ASSSLRGTTGELF
TRBV10-3 | . | AIRLEFHYNEQF
TRBV29-1 | . | SVEGTGVETQY
TRBV3-1 | . | ASSQPSGGRYTQY
TRBV3-1 | . | ASSQAIGRGDTQY
TRBV7-2 | many | ASSSTGSHSGNTIY
TRBV2 | . | ASSDRGARIKTQY
TRBV7-8 | . | ASSLEVTYEQY